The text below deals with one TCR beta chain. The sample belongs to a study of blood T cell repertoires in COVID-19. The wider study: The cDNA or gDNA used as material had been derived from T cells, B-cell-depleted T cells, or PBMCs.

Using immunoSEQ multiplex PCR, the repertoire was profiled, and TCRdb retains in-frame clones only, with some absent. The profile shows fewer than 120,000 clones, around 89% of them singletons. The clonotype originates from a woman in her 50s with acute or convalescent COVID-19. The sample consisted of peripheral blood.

This CDR3 is CASSLEPAGNEQFF. The CDR3 DNA reads as TGTGCCAGCAGCTTAGAACCGGCGGGAAATGAGCAGTTCTTC. The rearrangement joins TRBV7-2 to TRBJ2-1; perhaps TRBD2 as D (6 bases). Germline V lookup: CDR1 SGHTA, CDR2 FQGNSA. The CDR3 has 14 amino acids. V dropped 1 base and J dropped 7 bases, with 11 bases sitting between them. Supplemented by reference TRBV7-2 and TRBJ2-1, the full variable domain reads GAGVSQSPSNKVTEKGKDVELRCDPISGHTALYWYRQSLGQGLEFLIYFQGNSAPDKSGLPSDRFSAERTGGSVSTLTIQRTQQEDSAVYLCASSLEPAGNEQFFGPGTRLTVL.